This TCR beta chain was sequenced in a study of T cells in tumors after PD-1 blockade. Study context: During anti-PD-1 treatment, some patients continued daily vismodegib 150 mg. On average, tumor samples gave around 27,000 TCR templates and about 6,000 unique clonotypes.

Germline CDR1 reads SNHLY; CDR2 reads FYNNEI. Trimming removed 1 base from V and 7 bases from J, with 16 bases in between. This CDR3 contains 15 residues. Measured with immunoSEQ multiplex PCR; TCRdb has only the in-frame clones, and not every one. Here the sample spans 4,000 to 5,000 clones, around 70% being singletons. Study outcomes and limitations: Expanded exhausted CD8+ clones after therapy were mostly novel clonotypes. Some novel exhausted tumor clones appeared in pre-treatment blood, suggesting peripheral recruitment.

Turning to this clone: Its antigen is currently unknown.

The TCR sequence derives from a human donor with basal cell carcinoma. V usage is TRBV2 and J usage is TRBJ1-1, with D perhaps TRBD1 (5 bases). The input for sequencing was tumor tissue, taken before anti-PD-1 treatment. The CDR3 reads CASSEGFVSGGEAFF. In DNA form, the CDR3 reads TGTGCCAGCAGTGAAGGTTTCGTGTCTGGGGGTGAAGCTTTCTTT. The full variable domain, completed using reference TRBV2 and TRBJ1-1, is EPEVTQTPSHQVTQMGQEVILRCVPISNHLYFYWYRQILGQKVEFLVSFYNNEISEKSEIFDDQFSVERPDGSNFTLKIRSTKLEDSAMYFCASSEGFVSGGEAFFGQGTRLTVV.